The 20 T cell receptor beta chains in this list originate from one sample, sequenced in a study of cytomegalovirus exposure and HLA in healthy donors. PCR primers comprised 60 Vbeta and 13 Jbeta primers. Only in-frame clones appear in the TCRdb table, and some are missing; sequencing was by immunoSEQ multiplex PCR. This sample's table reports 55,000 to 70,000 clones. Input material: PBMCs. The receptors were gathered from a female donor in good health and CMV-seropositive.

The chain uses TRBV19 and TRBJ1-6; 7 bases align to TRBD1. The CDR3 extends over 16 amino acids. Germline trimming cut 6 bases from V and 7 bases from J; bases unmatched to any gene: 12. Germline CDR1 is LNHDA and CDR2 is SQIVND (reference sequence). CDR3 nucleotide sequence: TGTGCCAGTAGGGACCACAGGGGAACAGTGAATTCACCCCTCCACTTT. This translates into CASRDHRGTVNSPLHF.

CDR3 nucleotides: TGTGCCAGCCGCCCGAGAAGGGACAGTACAGATACGCAGTATTTT. This sequence encodes CASRPRRDSTDTQYF. The chain employs TRBV7-2 and TRBJ2-3; 7 positions match TRBD1. The germline V gene encodes CDR1 SGHTA and CDR2 FQGNSA. This CDR3 comprises 15 residues. With 8 bases clipped from V and 3 bases from J, the junction kept 11 bases outside the gene matches.

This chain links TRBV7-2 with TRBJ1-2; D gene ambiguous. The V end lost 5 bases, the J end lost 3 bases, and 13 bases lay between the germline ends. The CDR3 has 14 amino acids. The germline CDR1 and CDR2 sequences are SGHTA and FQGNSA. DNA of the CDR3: TGTGCCAGCAGCCTCCGGAGGGTGGACTATGGCTACACCTTC. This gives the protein CASSLRRVDYGYTF.

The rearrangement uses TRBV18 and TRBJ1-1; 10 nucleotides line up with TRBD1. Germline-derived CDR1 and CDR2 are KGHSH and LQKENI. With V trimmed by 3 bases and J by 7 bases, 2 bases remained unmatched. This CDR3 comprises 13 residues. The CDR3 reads CASSPGQGNEAFF. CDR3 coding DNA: TGTGCCAGCTCACCGGGACAGGGGAATGAAGCTTTCTTT. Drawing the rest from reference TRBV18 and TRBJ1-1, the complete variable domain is NAGVMQNPRHLVRRRGQEARLRCSPMKGHSHVYWYRQLPEEGLKFMVYLQKENIIDESGMPKERFSAEFPKEGPSILRIQQVVRGDSAAYFCASSPGQGNEAFFGQGTRLTVV.

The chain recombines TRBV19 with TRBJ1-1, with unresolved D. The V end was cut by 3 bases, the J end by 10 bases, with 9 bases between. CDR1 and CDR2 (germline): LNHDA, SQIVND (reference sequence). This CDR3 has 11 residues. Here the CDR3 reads CASSISSGAFF. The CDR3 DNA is TGTGCCAGTAGTATCTCCTCGGGAGCTTTCTTT.

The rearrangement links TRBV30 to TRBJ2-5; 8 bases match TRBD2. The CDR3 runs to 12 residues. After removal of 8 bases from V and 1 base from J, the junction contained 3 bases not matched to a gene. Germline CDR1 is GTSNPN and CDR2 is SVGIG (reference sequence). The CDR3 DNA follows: TGTGCCCGGGAGGGGGGCCAAGAGACCCAGTACTTC. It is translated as CAREGGQETQYF. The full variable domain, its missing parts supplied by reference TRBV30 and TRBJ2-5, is SQTIHQWPATLVQPVGSPLSLECTVEGTSNPNLYWYRQAAGRGLQLLFYSVGIGQISSEVPQNLSASRPQDRQFILSSKKLLLSDSGFYLCAREGGQETQYFGPGTRLLVL.

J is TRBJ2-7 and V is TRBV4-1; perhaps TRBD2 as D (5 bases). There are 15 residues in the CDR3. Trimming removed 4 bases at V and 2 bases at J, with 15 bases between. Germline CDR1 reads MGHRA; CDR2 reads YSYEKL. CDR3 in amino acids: CASSLRGDVPYEQYF. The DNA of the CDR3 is TGCGCCAGCAGCCTTCGGGGAGACGTCCCCTACGAGCAGTACTTC.

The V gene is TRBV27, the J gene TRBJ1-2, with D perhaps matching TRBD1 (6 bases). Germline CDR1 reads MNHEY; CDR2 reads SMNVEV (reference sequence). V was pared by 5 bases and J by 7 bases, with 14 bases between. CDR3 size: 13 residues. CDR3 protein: CASSPRGSGGYTF. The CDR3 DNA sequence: TGTGCCAGCAGTCCAAGGGGGTCTGGTGGCTACACCTTC.

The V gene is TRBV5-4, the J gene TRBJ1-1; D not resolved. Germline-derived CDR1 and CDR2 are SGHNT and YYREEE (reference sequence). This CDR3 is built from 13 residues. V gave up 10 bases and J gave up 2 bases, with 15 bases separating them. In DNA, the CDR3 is TGTGCCCAAGGTGTGGGAGGCAACACTGAAGCTTTCTTT. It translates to CAQGVGGNTEAFF.

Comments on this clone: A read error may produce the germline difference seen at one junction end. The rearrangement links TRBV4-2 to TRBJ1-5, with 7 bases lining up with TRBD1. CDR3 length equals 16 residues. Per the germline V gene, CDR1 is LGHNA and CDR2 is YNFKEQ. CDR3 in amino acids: CASSQGPGGGNQHQHF. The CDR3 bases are TGTGCCAGCAGCCAAGGGCCAGGGGGAGGCAATCAGCACCAGCATTTT.

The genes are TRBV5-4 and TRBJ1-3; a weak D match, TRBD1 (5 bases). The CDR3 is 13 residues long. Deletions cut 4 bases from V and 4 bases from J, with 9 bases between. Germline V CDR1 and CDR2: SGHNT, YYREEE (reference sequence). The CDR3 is CASSVDTGNTIYF. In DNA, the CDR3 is TGTGCCAGCAGCGTGGACACCGGAAACACCATATATTTT. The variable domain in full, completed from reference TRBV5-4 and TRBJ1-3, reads ETGVTQSPTHLIKTRGQQVTLRCSSQSGHNTVSWYQQALGQGPQFIFQYYREEENGRGNFPPRFSGLQFPNYSSELNVNALELDDSALYLCASSVDTGNTIYFGEGSWLTVV.

CDR3: CSGTGLNTEAFF. As DNA, the CDR3 is TGCAGCGGGACAGGGCTGAACACTGAAGCTTTCTTT. The V gene is TRBV29-1, the J gene TRBJ1-1; 8 nucleotides agree with TRBD1. The length of the CDR3 is 12 residues. The J segment lost 0 bases and the V segment lost 7 bases, leaving 1 base of the junction unmatched. Germline assignment: CDR1 SQVTM and CDR2 ANQGSEA.

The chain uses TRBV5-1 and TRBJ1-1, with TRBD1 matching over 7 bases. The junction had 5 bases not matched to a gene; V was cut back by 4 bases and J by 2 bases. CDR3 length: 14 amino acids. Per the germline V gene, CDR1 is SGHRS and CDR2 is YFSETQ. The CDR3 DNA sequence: TGCGCCAGCAGCCCAGGGACAGCAAACACTGAAGCTTTCTTT. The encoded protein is CASSPGTANTEAFF.

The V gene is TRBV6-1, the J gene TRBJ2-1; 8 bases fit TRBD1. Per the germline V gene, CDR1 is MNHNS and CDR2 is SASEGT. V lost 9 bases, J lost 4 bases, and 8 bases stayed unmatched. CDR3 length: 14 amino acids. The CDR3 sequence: CASGKQGDYNEQFF. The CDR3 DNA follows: TGTGCCAGTGGGAAACAGGGGGATTACAATGAGCAGTTCTTC.

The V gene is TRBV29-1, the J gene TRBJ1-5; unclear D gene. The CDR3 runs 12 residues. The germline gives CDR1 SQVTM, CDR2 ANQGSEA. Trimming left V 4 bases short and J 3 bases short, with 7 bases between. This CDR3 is CSVAGLNQPQHF. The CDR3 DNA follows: TGCAGCGTTGCCGGACTCAATCAGCCCCAGCATTTT.

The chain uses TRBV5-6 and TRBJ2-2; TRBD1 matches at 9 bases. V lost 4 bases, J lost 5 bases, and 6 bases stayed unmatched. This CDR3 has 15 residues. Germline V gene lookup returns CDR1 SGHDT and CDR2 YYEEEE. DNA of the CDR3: TGTGCCAGCAGCCTGGTCGGACAGGGGACCGGGGAGCTGTTTTTT. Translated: CASSLVGQGTGELFF.

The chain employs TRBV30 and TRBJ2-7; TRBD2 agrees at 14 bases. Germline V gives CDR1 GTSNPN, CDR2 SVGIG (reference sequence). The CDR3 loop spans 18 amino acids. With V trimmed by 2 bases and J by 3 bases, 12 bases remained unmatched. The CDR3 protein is CAWSPGTSGRSGDYEQYF. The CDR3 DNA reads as TGTGCCTGGAGTCCTGGGACTAGCGGGAGATCTGGTGACTACGAGCAGTACTTC.

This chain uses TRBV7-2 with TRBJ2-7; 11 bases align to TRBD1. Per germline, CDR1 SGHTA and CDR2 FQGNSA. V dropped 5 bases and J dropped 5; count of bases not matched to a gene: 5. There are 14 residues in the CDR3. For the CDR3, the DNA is TGTGCCAGCAGCCCCCGGACAGGGGGCCACGAGCAGTACTTC. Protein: CASSPRTGGHEQYF.

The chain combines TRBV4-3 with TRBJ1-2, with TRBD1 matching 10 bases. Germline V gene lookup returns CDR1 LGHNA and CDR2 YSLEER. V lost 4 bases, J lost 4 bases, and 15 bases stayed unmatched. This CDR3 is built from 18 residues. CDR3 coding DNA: TGCGCCAGCAGCCCTACCGGGACAGGGGACGGGGACACCTATGGCTACACCTTC. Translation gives CASSPTGTGDGDTYGYTF.

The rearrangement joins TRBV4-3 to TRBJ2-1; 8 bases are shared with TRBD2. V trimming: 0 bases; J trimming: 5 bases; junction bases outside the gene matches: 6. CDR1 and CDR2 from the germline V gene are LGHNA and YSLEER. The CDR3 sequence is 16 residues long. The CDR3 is CASSQDVGGGNNEQFF. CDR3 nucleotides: TGCGCCAGCAGCCAAGATGTCGGGGGGGGGAACAATGAGCAGTTCTTC.